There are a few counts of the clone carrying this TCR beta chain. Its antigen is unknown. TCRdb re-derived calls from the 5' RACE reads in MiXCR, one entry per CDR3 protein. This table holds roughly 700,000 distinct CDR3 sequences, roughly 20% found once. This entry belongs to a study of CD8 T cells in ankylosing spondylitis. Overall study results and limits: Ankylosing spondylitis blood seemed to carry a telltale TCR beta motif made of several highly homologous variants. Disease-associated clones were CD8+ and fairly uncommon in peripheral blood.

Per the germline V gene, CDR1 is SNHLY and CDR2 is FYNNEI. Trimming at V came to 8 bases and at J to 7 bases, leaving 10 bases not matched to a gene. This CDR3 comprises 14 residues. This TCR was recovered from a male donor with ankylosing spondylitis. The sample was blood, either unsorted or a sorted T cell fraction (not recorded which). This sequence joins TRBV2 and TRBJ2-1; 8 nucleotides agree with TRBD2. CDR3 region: CASGGRGGWNEQFF. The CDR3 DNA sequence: TGTGCCAGCGGGGGTCGGGGGGGCTGGAATGAGCAGTTCTTC.